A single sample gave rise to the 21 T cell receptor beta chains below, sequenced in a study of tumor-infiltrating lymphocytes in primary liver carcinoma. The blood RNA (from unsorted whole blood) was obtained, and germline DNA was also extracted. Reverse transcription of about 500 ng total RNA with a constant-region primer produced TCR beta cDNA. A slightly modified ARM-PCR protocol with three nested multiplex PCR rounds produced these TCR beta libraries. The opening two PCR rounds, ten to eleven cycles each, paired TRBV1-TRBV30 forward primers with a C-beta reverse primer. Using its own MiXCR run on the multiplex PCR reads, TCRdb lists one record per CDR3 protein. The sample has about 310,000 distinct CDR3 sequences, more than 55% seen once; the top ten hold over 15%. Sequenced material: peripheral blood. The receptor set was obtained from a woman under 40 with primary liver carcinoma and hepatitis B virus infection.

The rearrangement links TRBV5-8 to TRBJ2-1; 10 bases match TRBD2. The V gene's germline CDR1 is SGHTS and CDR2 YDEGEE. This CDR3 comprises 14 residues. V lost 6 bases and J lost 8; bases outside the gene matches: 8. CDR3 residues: CASILAGGWYEQFF. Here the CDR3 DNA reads TGTGCCAGCATTTTAGCGGGAGGATGGTATGAGCAGTTCTTC. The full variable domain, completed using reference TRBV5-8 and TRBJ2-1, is EAGVTQSPTHLIKTRGQQATLRCSPISGHTSVYWYQQALGLGLQFLLWYDEGEERNRGNFPPRFSGRQFPNYSSELNVNALELEDSALYLCASILAGGWYEQFFGPGTRLTVL.

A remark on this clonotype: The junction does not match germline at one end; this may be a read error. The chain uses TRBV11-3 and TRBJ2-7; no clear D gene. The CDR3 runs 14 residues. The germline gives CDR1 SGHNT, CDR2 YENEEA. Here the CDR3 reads CVSSLDGHSYEQYF. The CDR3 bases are TGTGTCAGCAGCTTAGACGGCCACTCCTACGAGCAATACTTC.

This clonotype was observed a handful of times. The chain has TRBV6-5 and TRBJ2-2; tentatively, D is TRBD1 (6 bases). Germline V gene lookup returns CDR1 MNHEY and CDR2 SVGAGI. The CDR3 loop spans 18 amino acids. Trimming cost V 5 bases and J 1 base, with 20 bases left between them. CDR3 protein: CASSISWAGTKNTGELFF. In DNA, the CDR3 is TGTGCCAGCAGTATATCCTGGGCCGGGACAAAGAACACCGGGGAGCTGTTTTTT.

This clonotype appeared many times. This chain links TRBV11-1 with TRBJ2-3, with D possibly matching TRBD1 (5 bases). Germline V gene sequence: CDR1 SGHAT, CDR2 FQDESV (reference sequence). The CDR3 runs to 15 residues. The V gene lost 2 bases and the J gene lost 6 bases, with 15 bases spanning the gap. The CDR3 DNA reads TGTGCCAGCAGCTTATCAGGGTCGGTCGGGGATACGCAGTATTTT. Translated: CASSLSGSVGDTQYF.

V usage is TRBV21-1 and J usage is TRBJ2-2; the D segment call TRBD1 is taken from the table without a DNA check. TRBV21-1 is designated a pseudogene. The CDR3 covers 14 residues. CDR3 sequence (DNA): TGTGCCAGCGAAAGACAGACGAACACCGGGGAGCTGTTTTTT. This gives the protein CASERQTNTGELFF.

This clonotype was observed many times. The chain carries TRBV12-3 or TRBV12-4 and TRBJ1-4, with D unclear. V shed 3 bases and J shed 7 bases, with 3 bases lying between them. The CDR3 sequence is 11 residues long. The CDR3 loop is CASSLTEKLFF. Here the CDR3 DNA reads TGTGCCAGCAGTTTGACTGAAAAACTGTTTTTT.

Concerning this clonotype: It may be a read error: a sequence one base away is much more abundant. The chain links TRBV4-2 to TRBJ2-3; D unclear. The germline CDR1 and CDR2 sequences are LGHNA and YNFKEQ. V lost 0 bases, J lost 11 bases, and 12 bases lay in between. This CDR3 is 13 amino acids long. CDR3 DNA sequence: TGTGCCAGCAGCCAAGAGCTACAATACGGGCAGTATTTT. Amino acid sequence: CASSQELQYGQYF.

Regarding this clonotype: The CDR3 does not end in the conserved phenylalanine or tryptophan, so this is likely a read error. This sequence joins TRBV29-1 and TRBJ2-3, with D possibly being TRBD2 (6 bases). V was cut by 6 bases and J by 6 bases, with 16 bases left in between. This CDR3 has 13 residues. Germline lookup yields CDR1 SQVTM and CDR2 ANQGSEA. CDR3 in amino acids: CSVARGSGDTQYL. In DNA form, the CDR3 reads TGCAGCGTCGCCCGGGGGTCGGGGGATACGCAGTATCTT.

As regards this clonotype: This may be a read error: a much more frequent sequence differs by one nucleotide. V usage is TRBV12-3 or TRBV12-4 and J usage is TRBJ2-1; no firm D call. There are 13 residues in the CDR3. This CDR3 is CASSIAVLNEQFF. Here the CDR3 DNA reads TGTGCCAGCAGTATAGCCGTGTTGAATGAGCAGTTCTTC.

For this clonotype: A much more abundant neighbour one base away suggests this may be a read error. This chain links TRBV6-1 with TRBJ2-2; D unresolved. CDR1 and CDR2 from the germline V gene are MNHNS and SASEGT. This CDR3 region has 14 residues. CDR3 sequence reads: CDSSEGLAPGELFF. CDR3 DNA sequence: TGTGACAGCAGTGAAGGATTAGCCCCCGGGGAGCTGTTTTTT.

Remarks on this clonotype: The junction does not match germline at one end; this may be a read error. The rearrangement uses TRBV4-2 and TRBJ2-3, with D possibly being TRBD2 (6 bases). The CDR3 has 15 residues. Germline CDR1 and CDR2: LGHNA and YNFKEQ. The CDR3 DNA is TGCACCAGCAGTCAAGTCCAAACGGGACTAGATACGCAGTATTTT. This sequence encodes CTSSQVQTGLDTQYF.

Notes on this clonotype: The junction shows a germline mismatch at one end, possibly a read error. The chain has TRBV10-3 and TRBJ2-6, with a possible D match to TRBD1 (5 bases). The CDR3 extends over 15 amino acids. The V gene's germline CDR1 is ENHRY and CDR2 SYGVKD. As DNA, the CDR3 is TGTGCCATCATCACTCCCCGGGCTGGGGCCAACGTCATGACTTTC. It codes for CAIITPRAGANVMTF.

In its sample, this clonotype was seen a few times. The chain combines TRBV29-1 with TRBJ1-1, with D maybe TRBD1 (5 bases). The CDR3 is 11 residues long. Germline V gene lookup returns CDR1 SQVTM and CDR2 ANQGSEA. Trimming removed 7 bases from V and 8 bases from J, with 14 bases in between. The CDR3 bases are TGCAGCGCCGACGCAGGGAAAGAAGCTTTCTTT. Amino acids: CSADAGKEAFF.

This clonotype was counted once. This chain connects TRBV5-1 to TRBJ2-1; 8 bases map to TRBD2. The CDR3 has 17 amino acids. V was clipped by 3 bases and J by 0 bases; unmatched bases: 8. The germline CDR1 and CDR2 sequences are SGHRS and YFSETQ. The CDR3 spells CASSWASGSPSYNEQFF. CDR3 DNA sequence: TGCGCCAGCAGCTGGGCTAGCGGGTCCCCCTCCTACAATGAGCAGTTCTTC.

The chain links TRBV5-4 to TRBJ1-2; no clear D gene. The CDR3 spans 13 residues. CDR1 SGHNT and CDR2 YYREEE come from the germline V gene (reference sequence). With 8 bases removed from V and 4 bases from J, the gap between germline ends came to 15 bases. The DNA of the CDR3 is TGTGCCAGTACCGCCTCTTTGACCTATGGCTACACCTTC. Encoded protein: CASTASLTYGYTF. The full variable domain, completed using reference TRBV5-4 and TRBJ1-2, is ETGVTQSPTHLIKTRGQQVTLRCSSQSGHNTVSWYQQALGQGPQFIFQYYREEENGRGNFPPRFSGLQFPNYSSELNVNALELDDSALYLCASTASLTYGYTFGSGTRLTVV.

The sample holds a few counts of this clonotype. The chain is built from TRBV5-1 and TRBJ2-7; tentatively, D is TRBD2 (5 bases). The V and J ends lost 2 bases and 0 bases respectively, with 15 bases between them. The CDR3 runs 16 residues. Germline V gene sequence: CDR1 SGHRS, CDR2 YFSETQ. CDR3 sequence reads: CASSFRSGRSSYEQYF. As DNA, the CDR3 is TGCGCCAGCAGCTTTAGAAGCGGCAGGAGCTCCTACGAGCAGTACTTC.

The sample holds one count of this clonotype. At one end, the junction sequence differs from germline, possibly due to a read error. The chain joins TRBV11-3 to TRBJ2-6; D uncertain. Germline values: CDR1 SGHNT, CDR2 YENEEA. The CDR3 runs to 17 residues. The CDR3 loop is CATSQPHWGSGANVLTF. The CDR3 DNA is TGTGCCACCAGCCAACCCCACTGGGGTTCTGGGGCCAACGTCCTGACTTTC.

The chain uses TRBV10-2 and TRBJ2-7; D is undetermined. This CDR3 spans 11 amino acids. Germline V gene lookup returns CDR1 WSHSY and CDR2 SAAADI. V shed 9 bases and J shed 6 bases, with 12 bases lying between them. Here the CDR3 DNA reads TGCGCCAGTGGGGATCACGGCGAGCAGTACTTC. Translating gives CASGDHGEQYF.

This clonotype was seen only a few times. The CDR3 here is CASSPGTGAIYEQYF. CDR3 nucleotides: TGTGCCAGCAGCCCCGGGACAGGGGCCATCTACGAGCAGTACTTC. The rearrangement links TRBV11-3 to TRBJ2-7; 10 bases map to TRBD1. CDR1 SGHNT and CDR2 YENEEA come from the germline V gene. The CDR3 has 15 amino acids. After removal of 5 bases from V and 3 bases from J, the junction contained 7 bases not matched to a gene. Full variable domain (remainder filled in from reference TRBV11-3 and TRBJ2-7): EAGVVQSPRYKIIEKKQPVAFWCNPISGHNTLYWYLQNLGQGPELLIRYENEEAVDDSQLPKDRFSAERLKGVDSTLKIQPAELGDSAVYLCASSPGTGAIYEQYFGPGTRLTVT.

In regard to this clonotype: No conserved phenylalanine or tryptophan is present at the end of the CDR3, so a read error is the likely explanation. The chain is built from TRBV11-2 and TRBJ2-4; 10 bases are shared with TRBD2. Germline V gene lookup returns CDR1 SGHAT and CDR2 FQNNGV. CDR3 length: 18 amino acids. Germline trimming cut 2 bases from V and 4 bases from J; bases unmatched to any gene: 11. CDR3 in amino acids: CASSLWPSLAGEKNIQYI. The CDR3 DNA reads TGTGCCAGCAGCTTATGGCCGTCCCTAGCGGGAGAGAAAAACATTCAGTACATC.

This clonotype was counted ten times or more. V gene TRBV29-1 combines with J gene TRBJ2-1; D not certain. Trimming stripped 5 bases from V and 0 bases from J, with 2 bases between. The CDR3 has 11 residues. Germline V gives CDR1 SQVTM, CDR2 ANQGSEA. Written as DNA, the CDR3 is TGCAGCGTTAGCTCCTACAATGAGCAGTTCTTC. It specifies CSVSSYNEQFF.